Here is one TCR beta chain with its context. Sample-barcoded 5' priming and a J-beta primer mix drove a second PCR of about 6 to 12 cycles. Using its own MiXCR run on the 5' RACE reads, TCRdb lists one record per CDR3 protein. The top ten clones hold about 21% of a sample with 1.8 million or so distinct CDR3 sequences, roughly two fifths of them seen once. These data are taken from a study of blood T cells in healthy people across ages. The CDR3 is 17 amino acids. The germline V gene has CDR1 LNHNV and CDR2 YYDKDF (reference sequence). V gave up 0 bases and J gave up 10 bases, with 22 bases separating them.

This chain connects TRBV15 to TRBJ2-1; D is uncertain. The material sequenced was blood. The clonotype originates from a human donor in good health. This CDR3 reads CATSRDYALRSPYEQFF. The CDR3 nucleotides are TGTGCCACCAGCAGAGATTATGCGCTGAGATCCCCCTACGAGCAGTTCTTC.